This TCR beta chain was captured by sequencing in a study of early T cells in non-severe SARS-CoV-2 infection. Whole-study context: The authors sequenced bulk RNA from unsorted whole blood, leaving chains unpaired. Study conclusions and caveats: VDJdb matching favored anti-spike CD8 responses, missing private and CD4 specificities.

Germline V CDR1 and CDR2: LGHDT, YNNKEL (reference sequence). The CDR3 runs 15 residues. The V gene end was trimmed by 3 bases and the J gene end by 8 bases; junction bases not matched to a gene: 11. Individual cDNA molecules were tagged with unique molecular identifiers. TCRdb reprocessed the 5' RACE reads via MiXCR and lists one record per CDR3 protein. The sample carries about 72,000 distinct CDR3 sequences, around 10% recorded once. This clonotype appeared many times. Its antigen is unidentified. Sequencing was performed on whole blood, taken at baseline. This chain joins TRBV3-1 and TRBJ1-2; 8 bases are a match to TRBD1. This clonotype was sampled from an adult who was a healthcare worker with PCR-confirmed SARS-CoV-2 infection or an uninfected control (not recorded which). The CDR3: CASSQMTGAEGGYTF. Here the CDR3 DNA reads TGTGCCAGCAGCCAGATGACAGGGGCCGAGGGCGGCTACACCTTC.